This TCR beta chain came from a study of control samples from healthy donors and cancer patients. Germline assignment: CDR1 SGHDN and CDR2 FVKESK. The CDR3 sequence is 13 residues long. The ends lost 4 bases at V and 8 bases at J; junction bases unmatched: 7. Produced via immunoSEQ multiplex PCR; TCRdb's table is partial and in-frame only. The data contain 20,000 to 30,000 clones, around 85% of them singletons. This clone came up once. The chain combines TRBV14 with TRBJ2-5; 7 positions match TRBD2. This TCR was sampled from a woman aged 60-70 years with head and neck cancer. Material: PBMCs. CDR3 nucleotide sequence: TGTGCCAGCAGCCTGCTAACGGGGGGAACCCAGTACTTC. This sequence encodes CASSLLTGGTQYF.